This TCR beta chain was profiled in a study of T cells in Graves' hyperthyroidism and ophthalmopathy. The CDR3 length is 14 residues. Per the germline V gene, CDR1 is MNHEY and CDR2 is SVGAGI. Between the trimmed V and J ends, which lost 0 bases and 6 bases, there was a span of 6 bases. Amplified TCR beta CDR3 regions derived from RNA transcripts. A first-round RT-PCR of the TCR CDR3 used the HTBI primer set. Each CDR3 protein gets one entry after TCRdb re-called the multiplex PCR reads with MiXCR. The sample contains about 560,000 distinct CDR3 sequences, 15% to 20% of which appear only once. The chain links TRBV6-5 to TRBJ1-6; D may be TRBD1 (5 bases). The TCR originated in a woman in her late teens or twenties with Graves' hyperthyroidism. The sample comprised blood. CDR3 sequence: CASSYSDSNSPLHF. The CDR3 nucleotides read TGTGCCAGCAGTTACTCCGACAGTAATTCACCCCTCCACTTT.